The subject of this entry is one T cell receptor beta chain. The CDR3 consists of 15 residues. V was clipped by 5 bases and J by 4 bases, with 17 bases between them. Germline V gene data show CDR1 as MNHGY and CDR2 as SAAAGT. The data were taken from a study of preoperative IRX-2 immunotherapy in early breast cancer. The repertoire was sequenced with immunoSEQ multiplex PCR; TCRdb's copy has only in-frame clones and lacks some. Counted here are about 19,000 clones, 85% occurring once; the ten biggest clones make up roughly 1.2%. Treatment reported: preoperative locoregional IRX-2 cytokine immunotherapy.

This TCR was recovered from a human donor with breast cancer. The chain uses TRBV6-8 and TRBJ1-2; no reliable D call. Sequencing was performed on lymph node tissue, taken after IRX-2 immunotherapy. The CDR3 nucleotides are TGTGCCAGCAGTCTTCAACCTGAATTGGCCTATGGCTACACCTTC. Its translation is CASSLQPELAYGYTF.